This T cell receptor (beta chain) was recovered during a study of blood T cell repertoires in COVID-19. Study details: Samples of COVID-19 (acute and convalescent) were obtained from the United States, Italy and Spain.

V lost 7 bases to trimming and J lost 6 bases, with 7 bases between them. This CDR3 has 11 residues. Germline lookup yields CDR1 SGDLS and CDR2 YYNGEE. The assay was immunoSEQ multiplex PCR, and TCRdb's table has in-frame clones only and misses some. This table has 200,000 to 300,000 clones, 88% appearing once. This TCR came from a man in his fifties or sixties who had recovered from COVID-19. Sequenced sample: peripheral blood. This chain joins TRBV9 and TRBJ2-2; D uncertain. The CDR3 sequence: CASESAGELFF. The CDR3 nucleotides are TGTGCCAGCGAGTCGGCCGGGGAGCTGTTTTTT.